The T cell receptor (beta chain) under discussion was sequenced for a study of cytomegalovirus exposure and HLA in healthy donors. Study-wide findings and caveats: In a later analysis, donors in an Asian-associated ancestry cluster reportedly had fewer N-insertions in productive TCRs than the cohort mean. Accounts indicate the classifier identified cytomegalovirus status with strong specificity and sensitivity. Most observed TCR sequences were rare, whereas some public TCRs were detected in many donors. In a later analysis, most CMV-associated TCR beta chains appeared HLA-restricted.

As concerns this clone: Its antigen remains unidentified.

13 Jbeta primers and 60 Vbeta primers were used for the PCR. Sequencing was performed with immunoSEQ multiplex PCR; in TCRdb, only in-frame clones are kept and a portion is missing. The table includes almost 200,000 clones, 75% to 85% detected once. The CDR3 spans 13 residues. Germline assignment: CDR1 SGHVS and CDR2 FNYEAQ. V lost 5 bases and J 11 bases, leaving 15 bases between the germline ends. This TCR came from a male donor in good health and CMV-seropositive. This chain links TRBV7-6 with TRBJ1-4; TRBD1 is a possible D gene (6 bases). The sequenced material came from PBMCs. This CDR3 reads CASSIGGGLKLFF. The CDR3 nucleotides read TGTGCCAGCAGCATCGGGGGGGGCCTCAAACTGTTTTTT. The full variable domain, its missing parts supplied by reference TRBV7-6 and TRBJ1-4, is GAGVSQSPRYKVTKRGQDVALRCDPISGHVSLYWYRQALGQGPEFLTYFNYEAQQDKSGLPNDRFSAERPEGSISTLTIQRTEQRDSAMYRCASSIGGGLKLFFGSGTQLSVL.